The 22 T cell receptor beta chains below were found in one sample sequenced in a study of blood T cell repertoires in COVID-19. Here immunoSEQ multiplex PCR was the method, and the copy in TCRdb shows in-frame clones only, minus some. The sample lists more than 300,000 clones; around 91% were seen once. Specimen: peripheral blood. Receptors originate from a woman aged 18-29 years who had recovered from COVID-19.

The rearrangement joins TRBV6-2 or TRBV6-3 to TRBJ2-7, with a possible D match to TRBD2 (5 bases). The germline CDR1 and CDR2 sequences are MNHEY and SVGEGT. CDR3 size: 12 residues. V lost 2 bases and J lost 5, with 7 bases in between. In DNA form, the CDR3 reads TGTGCCAGCAGTTACGCGGGTAACGAGCAGTACGTC. It encodes CASSYAGNEQYV.

The chain joins TRBV6-5 to TRBJ1-1; D is possibly TRBD1 (6 bases). V was trimmed by 8 bases and J by 1 base, leaving 14 bases between them. The CDR3 is 14 amino acids. The V gene's germline CDR1 is MNHEY and CDR2 SVGAGI. The CDR3 is CASWTRTENTEAFF. The CDR3 DNA reads as TGTGCCAGCTGGACAAGGACAGAGAACACTGAAGCTTTCTTT.

The gene calls are TRBV11-3 and TRBJ1-2; D remains unclear. Per germline, CDR1 SGHNT and CDR2 YENEEA. Trimming cost V 3 bases and J 4 bases, with 12 bases left between them. This CDR3 contains 14 residues. The CDR3 sequence is CASSFGSGRYGYTF. CDR3 coding DNA: TGTGCCAGCAGCTTCGGGAGCGGGCGCTATGGCTACACCTTC.

The chain has TRBV4-2 and TRBJ2-1, with D unclear. V lost 0 bases to trimming and J lost 0 bases, with 6 bases between them. The CDR3 contains 15 residues. In germline, CDR1 is LGHNA, CDR2 YNFKEQ. Here the CDR3 reads CASSQEYSSYNEQFF. DNA for the CDR3: TGTGCCAGCAGCCAAGAGTACAGCTCCTACAATGAGCAGTTCTTC.

This clone was observed once. The rearrangement uses TRBV30 and TRBJ2-2; the D gene is possibly TRBD2 (5 bases). In germline, CDR1 is GTSNPN, CDR2 SVGIG (reference sequence). The CDR3 totals 13 residues. Trimming took 0 bases from V and 6 from J, leaving 8 bases between them. The CDR3 loop is CAWSVQRAGELFF. The DNA for the CDR3 is TGTGCCTGGAGTGTCCAGAGGGCCGGGGAGCTGTTTTTT.

V gene TRBV6-5 combines with J gene TRBJ2-5; D gene unclear. The CDR3 is made up of 14 amino acids. From germline, CDR1 is MNHEY and CDR2 SVGAGI. Trimming cost V 5 bases and J 2 bases, with 12 bases left between them. The DNA of the CDR3 is TGTGCCAGCAGTCAGAACAGAATACAAGAGACCCAGTACTTC. This encodes CASSQNRIQETQYF.

The sample holds one count of this clone. The rearrangement joins TRBV18 to TRBJ1-5, with TRBD1 identical over 10 bases. The CDR3 runs 16 residues. The germline CDR1 and CDR2 sequences are KGHSH and LQKENI. Trimming at V came to 2 bases and at J to 9 bases, leaving 10 bases not matched to a gene. DNA for the CDR3: TGTGCCAGCTCACCAGGGACAGGGGTCACCCTTGGGCCCCAGCATTTT. Its translation is CASSPGTGVTLGPQHF.

This chain connects TRBV4-3 to TRBJ1-2, with a possible D match to TRBD1 (6 bases). Germline V gives CDR1 LGHNA, CDR2 YSLEER. V was shortened by 1 base and J by 6 bases, with 15 bases between the two germline ends. This CDR3 is built from 15 residues. The CDR3 coding sequence is TGCGCCAGCAGCCAAGCGCCCCCAGGGGATCATGGCTACACCTTC. It codes for CASSQAPPGDHGYTF.

This chain links TRBV6-6 with TRBJ1-4, with 11 bases that match TRBD1. The CDR3 is 17 residues long. Germline V lookup: CDR1 MNHNY, CDR2 SVGAGI (reference sequence). V shed 5 bases, J shed 0 bases, and the junction held 5 bases outside the gene matches. The CDR3 DNA is TGTGCCAGCAGTCGGACAGGGGGCCTTGCAACTAATGAAAAACTGTTTTTT. It is translated as CASSRTGGLATNEKLFF.

V and J are TRBV6-5 and TRBJ2-1, with 7 bases that match TRBD2. Germline CDR1 reads MNHEY; CDR2 reads SVGAGI. J gave up 8 bases and V 0 bases, and 7 bases lay outside the gene matches. The CDR3 has 15 amino acids. CDR3 in amino acids: CASSYSLTSRHEQFF. In nucleotides, the CDR3 is TGTGCCAGCAGTTACTCATTGACTAGCCGGCATGAGCAGTTCTTC.

The J gene is TRBJ2-5, the V gene TRBV20-1; weak D call: TRBD1 (5 bases). CDR3 size: 10 residues. V lost 3 bases and J lost 10, with 9 bases in between. Germline V gives CDR1 DFQATT, CDR2 SNEGSKA (reference sequence). The CDR3 DNA is TGCAGTGCTAGTTGGGGCGTCCAGTACTTC. Amino acid sequence: CSASWGVQYF.

This chain uses TRBV13 with TRBJ1-4, with TRBD1 identical over 9 bases. Germline values: CDR1 PRHDT, CDR2 FYEKMQ (reference sequence). This CDR3 has 16 residues. The V and J ends lost 0 bases and 5 bases, in that order; junction bases with no gene match: 4. The CDR3, as DNA: TGTGCCAGCAGCTTAGGGCGACAGGGGGGAAATGAAAAACTGTTTTTT. Its protein product is CASSLGRQGGNEKLFF.

The rearrangement joins TRBV7-8 to TRBJ2-1; D uncertain. The V and J ends lost 6 bases and 0 bases respectively, with 21 bases between them. The CDR3 totals 18 residues. The germline gives CDR1 SGHVS, CDR2 FQNEAQ. This CDR3 reads CASSSLDWKKDSYNEQFF. DNA of the CDR3: TGTGCCAGCAGTTCCCTTGACTGGAAGAAAGACTCCTACAATGAGCAGTTCTTC. The entire variable domain, with the rest obtained from reference TRBV7-8 and TRBJ2-1, is as follows: GAGVSQSPRYKVAKRGQDVALRCDPISGHVSLFWYQQALGQGPEFLTYFQNEAQLDKSGLPSDRFFAERPEGSVSTLKIQRTQQEDSAVYLCASSSLDWKKDSYNEQFFGPGTRLTVL.

The chain couples TRBV6-5 to TRBJ2-1; no reliable D call. The CDR3 loop spans 13 amino acids. Looked up from germline, CDR1 is MNHEY and CDR2 is SVGAGI. Trimming took 4 bases from V and 2 from J, leaving 6 bases between them. The DNA for the CDR3 is TGTGCCAGCAGTTCCGAGACCTACAATGAGCAGTTCTTC. Its protein is CASSSETYNEQFF.

This chain uses TRBV6-5 with TRBJ1-2, with TRBD1 matching 11 bases. J was trimmed by 12 bases and V by 0 bases; bases with no gene match: 9. Per the germline V gene, CDR1 is MNHEY and CDR2 is SVGAGI. CDR3 length: 15 amino acids. The CDR3 nucleotides are TGTGCCAGCAGTTACTCCCGGACAGGGGGCCAGACTAACACCTTC. This translates into CASSYSRTGGQTNTF.

The V gene is TRBV2, the J gene TRBJ2-1, with TRBD2 identical over 9 bases. This CDR3 spans 15 amino acids. The J segment lost 7 bases and the V segment lost 2 bases, leaving 6 bases of the junction unmatched. Looked up from germline, CDR1 is SNHLY and CDR2 is FYNNEI. The CDR3 here is CASSESAGGYNEQFF. The DNA of the CDR3 is TGTGCCAGCAGTGAAAGTGCGGGAGGGTATAATGAGCAGTTCTTC.

V is TRBV10-2 and J is TRBJ2-2; 8 bases are a match to TRBD2. Germline V CDR1 and CDR2: WSHSY, SAAADI. The CDR3 runs 17 residues. Losses at the gene ends were 7 bases for V and 2 bases for J; bases not matched to a gene: 12. Written as DNA, the CDR3 is TGCGCCAGCATGTTCCCCAGCGGGAGCAAAAACACCGGGGAGCTGTTTTTT. Protein product: CASMFPSGSKNTGELFF.

This clone was recorded once. This sequence joins TRBV9 and TRBJ2-3; D unclear. The V end lost 7 bases, the J end lost 1 base, and 19 bases lay between the germline ends. Germline V CDR1 and CDR2: SGDLS, YYNGEE. This CDR3 contains 16 residues. The CDR3 bases are TGTGCCAGCGCCCCTTCGCGACTCCGCCGCACAGATACGCAGTATTTT. It specifies CASAPSRLRRTDTQYF.

This chain joins TRBV27 and TRBJ1-4; 9 nucleotides line up with TRBD1. The CDR3 has 14 amino acids. J lost 7 bases, V lost 3 bases, and 3 bases had no gene match. The germline gives CDR1 MNHEY, CDR2 SMNVEV (reference sequence). CDR3 loop: CASSFLDRGEKLFF. The CDR3 DNA reads TGTGCCAGCAGTTTTTTGGACAGGGGTGAAAAACTGTTTTTT.

The chain is built from TRBV29-1 and TRBJ2-4, with D possibly being TRBD1 (5 bases). The V end was cut by 6 bases, the J end by 6 bases, with 9 bases between. There are 11 residues in the CDR3. Germline values: CDR1 SQVTM, CDR2 ANQGSEA. The CDR3 here is CSVSTGNIQYF. As DNA, the CDR3 is TGCAGCGTGTCCACAGGAAACATTCAGTACTTC. Full variable domain (rest looked up from reference TRBV29-1 and TRBJ2-4): SAVISQKPSRDICQRGTSLTIQCQVDSQVTMMFWYRQQPGQSLTLIATANQGSEATYESGFVIDKFPISRPNLTFSTLTVSNMSPEDSSIYLCSVSTGNIQYFGAGTRLSVL.

The CDR3 sequence is CASSERPSGSYEQYV. The CDR3 DNA follows: TGTGCCAGCAGTGAACGTCCTAGCGGGAGCTACGAGCAGTACGTC. The chain recombines TRBV6-1 with TRBJ2-7; 10 nucleotides line up with TRBD2. Looked up from germline, CDR1 is MNHNS and CDR2 is SASEGT. J lost 3 bases, V lost 2 bases, and 4 bases had no gene match. The CDR3 runs to 15 residues.

The V and J genes are TRBV6-5 and TRBJ2-7; 12 positions match TRBD2. The CDR3 spans 14 residues. Germline CDR1 MNHEY, CDR2 SVGAGI. Trimming removed 6 bases from V and 4 bases from J; junction bases left unmatched: 4. CDR3 protein: CASRATSGSYEQYV. The CDR3, as DNA: TGTGCCAGCAGGGCGACTAGCGGGAGTTACGAGCAGTACGTC.